Following are 3 T cell receptor beta chains from one sample sequenced in a study of blood T cells in healthy people across ages. Primed by a sample-barcoded 5' primer and a J-beta primer mix, a second PCR proceeded for roughly 7 to 11 cycles. TCRdb independently ran MiXCR on the 5' RACE reads; one entry per CDR3 protein. In the table there are about 680,000 distinct CDR3 sequences, approximately 50% of which are singletons. The sample was blood. These receptor sequences come from a woman in her sixties or seventies in good health.

This CDR3 is CASSPDRENSGYTF. The CDR3, as DNA: TGTGCCAGCAGCCCCGACAGGGAGAATAGTGGCTACACCTTC. V usage is TRBV7-2 and J usage is TRBJ1-2; the match to TRBD1 covers 7 bases. CDR3 length equals 14 residues. V lost 5 bases and J lost 7; bases outside the gene matches: 10. Germline loops: CDR1 SGHTA, CDR2 FQGNSA.

This clonotype was detected ten times or more. This rearrangement joins TRBV6-2 or TRBV6-3 to TRBJ2-5; the match to TRBD1 covers 9 bases. Germline V gives CDR1 MNHEY, CDR2 SVGEGT. CDR3 length: 12 residues. V trimming: 5 bases; J trimming: 10 bases; junction bases outside the gene matches: 5. CDR3 loop: CASSDPTGGQYF. The DNA of the CDR3 is TGTGCCAGCAGTGACCCGACAGGGGGCCAGTACTTC.

This chain connects TRBV6-1 to TRBJ2-7, with 8 bases fitting TRBD1. Germline CDR1 is MNHNS and CDR2 is SASEGT. V was clipped by 8 bases and J by 6 bases; unmatched bases: 12. CDR3 length: 14 amino acids. The CDR3 is CASSIRTGSGEQYF. The CDR3 nucleotides are TGTGCCAGCTCTATCCGGACAGGGAGCGGCGAGCAGTACTTC.